These T cell receptor beta chains were read from a single sample in a study of shared clonotypes between healthy human individuals. Profiling relied on immunoSEQ multiplex PCR, and the TCRdb table lists in-frame clones only, not all of them. The profile shows about 480,000 clones, roughly 85% of them singletons. Sequencing was done on a sample of PBMCs. Source of these receptors: a woman aged 40 to 55 in good health. Some clones in this sample may be carry-over from other donors' samples. Each CDR3 is given with its conserved first and last residue. D genes are given only for firm matches. Clone size is not always given. Where it is, it says once, few, many or a class for expanded clones.

d_call: NA
clone_size: NA
v_call: TRBV2
j_call: TRBJ2-5
cdr3_nt: TGTGCCAGCAGAAGGACAGTGGGTCAAGAGACCCAGTACTTC
cdr3_aa: CASRRTVGQETQYF

d_call: TRBD2
clone_size: NA
v_call: TRBV9
j_call: TRBJ2-2
cdr3_nt: TGTGCCAGCAGCGCTCTAGCGGGAGTGGCCGGGGAGCTGTTTTTT
cdr3_aa: CASSALAGVAGELFF

d_call: NA
clone_size: NA
v_call: TRBV18
j_call: TRBJ2-3
cdr3_nt: TGTGCCAGCTCACCACCCAGGACACCCACAGATACGCAGTATTTT
cdr3_aa: CASSPPRTPTDTQYF

d_call: NA
clone_size: NA
v_call: TRBV19
j_call: TRBJ1-2
cdr3_nt: TGTGCCAGTAGTATGCGACAGTTCTATGGCTACACCTTC
cdr3_aa: CASSMRQFYGYTF

d_call: NA
clone_size: NA
v_call: TRBV4-3
j_call: TRBJ2-7
cdr3_nt: TGCGCCAGCAGCCAAGATATCACGCAGGGGAAGGGCTACGAGCAGTACTTC
cdr3_aa: CASSQDITQGKGYEQYF

d_call: TRBD2
clone_size: NA
v_call: TRBV7-8
j_call: TRBJ2-1
cdr3_nt: TGTGCCAGCAGCCCCCGACTAGCGGGAGAAGGTGAGCAGTTCTTC
cdr3_aa: CASSPRLAGEGEQFF

d_call: NA
clone_size: NA
v_call: TRBV28
j_call: TRBJ2-6
cdr3_nt: TGTGCCTTGGGGGCCGGAACCTCTGGGGCCAACGTCCTGACTTTC
cdr3_aa: CALGAGTSGANVLTF

d_call: NA
clone_size: NA
v_call: TRBV27
j_call: TRBJ1-1
cdr3_nt: NA
cdr3_aa: CASSLDFGQGAGTIF

d_call: NA
clone_size: NA
v_call: TRBV2
j_call: TRBJ1-6
cdr3_nt: TGTGCCAGCAGGGTGGGACTTACGAGTTCACCCCTCCACTTT
cdr3_aa: CASRVGLTSSPLHF

d_call: NA
clone_size: NA
v_call: TRBV2
j_call: TRBJ1-5
cdr3_nt: TGTGCCAGCAGTGAAACGGAGGGCAATCAGCCCCAGCATTTT
cdr3_aa: CASSETEGNQPQHF

d_call: NA
clone_size: NA
v_call: TRBV5-4
j_call: TRBJ1-2
cdr3_nt: TGCGCCAGCAGCCGCACACACCGGCAGGTGCATGGCTACACCTTC
cdr3_aa: CASSRTHRQVHGYTF

d_call: NA
clone_size: NA
v_call: TRBV11-2
j_call: TRBJ1-1
cdr3_nt: TGTGCCAGCAGCTTTAACACAGGGTTCGGCACTGAAGCTTTCTTT
cdr3_aa: CASSFNTGFGTEAFF

d_call: TRBD1
clone_size: NA
v_call: TRBV6-1
j_call: TRBJ2-7
cdr3_nt: TGTGCCAGCAGTGTGACAGGGCTCCCGTCGGTGTACTTC
cdr3_aa: CASSVTGLPSVYF

d_call: NA
clone_size: NA
v_call: TRBV7-3
j_call: TRBJ2-2
cdr3_nt: TGTGCCAGCAGCGAGGGCCCGAACACCGGGGAGCTGTTTTTT
cdr3_aa: CASSEGPNTGELFF

d_call: NA
clone_size: NA
v_call: TRBV18
j_call: TRBJ2-7
cdr3_nt: TGTGCCAGCTCACCACCGTCTGCCTCCTACGAGCAGTACTTC
cdr3_aa: CASSPPSASYEQYF

d_call: NA
clone_size: once
v_call: TRBV6-1
j_call: TRBJ2-1
cdr3_nt: TGTGCCAGCAGCACTACTTACAATGAGCAGTTCTTC
cdr3_aa: CASSTTYNEQFF

d_call: NA
clone_size: once
v_call: TRBV19
j_call: TRBJ1-5
cdr3_nt: TGTGCCAGTAGTTGGCGAAATCAGCCCCAGCATTTT
cdr3_aa: CASSWRNQPQHF

d_call: NA
clone_size: once
v_call: TRBV19
j_call: TRBJ1-5
cdr3_nt: TGTGCCAGTAGTACAATACAGGGACGTAGCAATCAGCCCCAGCATTTT
cdr3_aa: CASSTIQGRSNQPQHF

d_call: TRBD1
clone_size: NA
v_call: TRBV7-9
j_call: TRBJ1-2
cdr3_nt: TGTGCCAGCAGCTCGGCGACAGGGGGAGGCTATGGCTACACCTTC
cdr3_aa: CASSSATGGGYGYTF

d_call: NA
clone_size: few
v_call: TRBV7-2
j_call: TRBJ1-5
cdr3_nt: TGTGCCAGCAGCTTAGGGGCAGCCTCGGGACCCCAGCATTTT
cdr3_aa: CASSLGAASGPQHF

d_call: TRBD1
clone_size: NA
v_call: TRBV6-6
j_call: TRBJ2-2
cdr3_nt: TGTGCCAGCAGTACCCGACAGGGGGGCACCGGGGAGCTGTTTTTT
cdr3_aa: CASSTRQGGTGELFF

d_call: NA
clone_size: NA
v_call: TRBV25-1
j_call: TRBJ2-3
cdr3_nt: TGTGCCAGCACAGATCCAGCGGGCACAGATACGCAGTATTTT
cdr3_aa: CASTDPAGTDTQYF

d_call: TRBD1
clone_size: NA
v_call: TRBV6-1
j_call: TRBJ2-6
cdr3_nt: TGTGCCAGCAGTGAAGCGGCTATCGGACACAGGGGGATTGGGGCCAACGTCCTGACTTTC
cdr3_aa: CASSEAAIGHRGIGANVLTF

d_call: NA
clone_size: NA
v_call: TRBV7-6
j_call: TRBJ2-3
cdr3_nt: TGTGCCAGCAGCTCAGACCCCGGCCCAGATACGCAGTATTTT
cdr3_aa: CASSSDPGPDTQYF

d_call: NA
clone_size: NA
v_call: TRBV6-1
j_call: TRBJ2-7
cdr3_nt: TGTGCCAGCAAAGGTTTCAGACTCGCCTACGAGCAGTACTTC
cdr3_aa: CASKGFRLAYEQYF

d_call: NA
clone_size: NA
v_call: TRBV2
j_call: TRBJ2-3
cdr3_nt: TGTGCCAGCCAAGAATCACCTAAGAGTACGCAGTATTTT
cdr3_aa: CASQESPKSTQYF

d_call: NA
clone_size: NA
v_call: TRBV4-3
j_call: TRBJ2-3
cdr3_nt: TGCGCCAGCAGCCAAAACCCCCCCCTTACGGGAGTTGGAGATACGCAGTATTTT
cdr3_aa: CASSQNPPLTGVGDTQYF

d_call: NA
clone_size: NA
v_call: TRBV30
j_call: TRBJ2-1
cdr3_nt: TGTGCCTGGAGCGGCGCCTACAATGAGCAGTTCTTC
cdr3_aa: CAWSGAYNEQFF

d_call: NA
clone_size: NA
v_call: TRBV9
j_call: TRBJ2-3
cdr3_nt: TGTGCCAGCAGCCCCGGTGGGGGACCAGATACGCAGTATTTT
cdr3_aa: CASSPGGGPDTQYF